Following are 14 T cell receptor beta chains from one sample sequenced in a study of blood T cell repertoires in COVID-19. TCRdb keeps only in-frame clones here, not all; method: immunoSEQ multiplex PCR. Of some 330,000 clones in the sample, 80% to 90% were seen once. The sample was PBMCs or T cells enriched from blood (not recorded which). Receptors were obtained from a man aged 30 to 45 who had recovered from COVID-19.

The sample holds one count of this clone. One end of the junction is discordant with germline, which a read error may explain. CDR3 coding DNA: TGCGCCAGCAGCTTGGCATGGACAGGGGCCTCAGAGGCCCAGTACTTC. This translates into CASSLAWTGASEAQYF. The chain carries TRBV5-1 and TRBJ2-5, with TRBD1 identical over 9 bases. This CDR3 comprises 16 residues. The germline V gene has CDR1 SGHRS and CDR2 YFSETQ.

The chain recombines TRBV28 with TRBJ1-5; 11 nucleotides align to TRBD1. V lost 5 bases and J lost 1; bases outside the gene matches: 7. CDR1 MDHEN and CDR2 SYDVKM come from the germline V gene. CDR3 size: 17 residues. For the CDR3, the DNA is TGTGCCAGCAGTAGCCCGGGACAGGGGGGGAGCAATCAGCCCCAGCATTTT. This encodes CASSSPGQGGSNQPQHF. The full variable domain, completed using reference TRBV28 and TRBJ1-5, is DVKVTQSSRYLVKRTGEKVFLECVQDMDHENMFWYRQDPGLGLRLIYFSYDVKMKEKGDIPEGYSVSREKKERFSLILESASTNQTSMYLCASSSPGQGGSNQPQHFGDGTRLSIL.

The chain links TRBV9 to TRBJ2-3, with TRBD2 identical over 9 bases. The CDR3 length is 15 residues. V lost 0 bases, J lost 4 bases, and 3 bases stayed unmatched. Germline V gene sequence: CDR1 SGDLS, CDR2 YYNGEE. CDR3 nucleotides: TGTGCCAGCAGCGTAGGCGGGGGGGCGTCAGATACGCAGTATTTT. This translates into CASSVGGGASDTQYF. The complete variable domain, with remaining parts taken from reference TRBV9 and TRBJ2-3, reads DSGVTQTPKHLITATGQRVTLRCSPRSGDLSVYWYQQSLDQGLQFLIQYYNGEERAKGNILERFSAQQFPDLHSELNLSSLELGDSALYFCASSVGGGASDTQYFGPGTRLTVL.

The sample holds a few counts of this clone. The chain is built from TRBV3-1 (or the pseudogene TRBV3-2) and TRBJ1-3; no clear D gene. The CDR3 loop spans 18 amino acids. Per the germline V gene, CDR1 is LGHDT and CDR2 is YNNKEL (reference sequence). Trimming shortened V by 2 bases and J by 5 bases, and 22 bases separated the two germline ends. The CDR3: CASSQFSPSEQPRNTIYF. CDR3 bases: TGTGCCAGCAGCCAATTCTCCCCATCGGAACAGCCGCGAAACACCATATATTTT.

About this clone itself: Additional DNA sequences in this sample encode the identical CDR3. This chain connects TRBV29-1 to TRBJ2-3; D not certain. The V and J ends lost 3 bases and 3 bases respectively, with 7 bases between them. The CDR3 sequence is 12 residues long. Germline V gene lookup returns CDR1 SQVTM and CDR2 ANQGSEA. The CDR3 nucleotides are TGCAGCGTTGATGGCGGAACAGATACGCAGTATTTT. Amino acid sequence: CSVDGGTDTQYF.

This chain connects TRBV7-9 to TRBJ1-1; no clear D gene. V was trimmed by 9 bases and J by 0 bases, leaving 11 bases between them. The CDR3 spans 13 residues. Per germline, CDR1 SEHNR and CDR2 FQNEAQ (reference sequence). This chain's CDR3 is CASLTLMNTEAFF. The CDR3 DNA follows: TGTGCCAGTCTAACCCTTATGAACACTGAAGCTTTCTTT.

The rearrangement links TRBV6-5 to TRBJ1-2; D is ambiguous. Per the germline V gene, CDR1 is MNHEY and CDR2 is SVGAGI. This CDR3 comprises 11 residues. V lost 6 bases to trimming and J lost 2 bases, with 4 bases between them. This CDR3 is CASRQNYGYTF. The CDR3 DNA is TGTGCCAGCAGACAGAACTATGGCTACACCTTC.

V gene TRBV27 combines with J gene TRBJ2-5; TRBD1 matches 9 bases. J was trimmed by 4 bases and V by 1 base; bases with no gene match: 4. The CDR3 is made up of 15 amino acids. Germline-derived CDR1 and CDR2 are MNHEY and SMNVEV (reference sequence). The CDR3 is CASSLLQGAGETQYF. CDR3 nucleotides: TGTGCCAGCAGTTTATTACAGGGGGCTGGAGAGACCCAGTACTTC.

V usage is TRBV2 and J usage is TRBJ2-5; D possibly corresponds to TRBD1 (6 bases). The ends were cut back, 4 bases at V and 4 bases at J, with 13 bases in the middle. This CDR3 region has 14 residues. Germline assignment: CDR1 SNHLY and CDR2 FYNNEI. CDR3 nucleotide sequence: TGTGCCAGCAGTGCTCAGGGGAGTGGAGAGACCCAGTACTTC. Its translation: CASSAQGSGETQYF.

The chain has TRBV2 and TRBJ2-3, with no clear D. CDR1 and CDR2 (germline): SNHLY, FYNNEI. The CDR3 has 12 residues. V lost 10 bases to trimming and J lost 4 bases, with 12 bases between them. The DNA for the CDR3 is TGTGCCACAGCGTTTATCTCAGATACGCAGTATTTT. Translating it yields CATAFISDTQYF.

This sequence joins TRBV5-1 and TRBJ1-1; D possibly corresponds to TRBD1 (6 bases). Deletions cut 7 bases from V and 1 base from J, with 11 bases between. This CDR3 is built from 13 residues. Germline lookup yields CDR1 SGHRS and CDR2 YFSETQ. The CDR3 here is CASHQDRNTEAFF. The CDR3 DNA reads TGCGCCAGCCACCAGGACAGGAACACTGAAGCTTTCTTT. Combining the CDR3 with reference TRBV5-1 and TRBJ1-1 gives the whole variable domain KAGVTQTPRYLIKTRGQQVTLSCSPISGHRSVSWYQQTPGQGLQFLFEYFSETQRNKGNFPGRFSGRQFSNSRSEMNVSTLELGDSALYLCASHQDRNTEAFFGQGTRLTVV.

DNA of the CDR3: TGTGCCAGCAGTTTATCAGACACCGGGGAGCTGTTTTTT. This sequence encodes CASSLSDTGELFF. This rearrangement joins TRBV28 to TRBJ2-2; D gene ambiguous. V dropped 1 base and J dropped 3 bases, with 3 bases sitting between them. Germline V lookup: CDR1 MDHEN, CDR2 SYDVKM. This CDR3 has 13 residues.

The chain employs TRBV2 and TRBJ1-6; 10 bases fit TRBD1. J gave up 6 bases and V 6 bases, and 5 bases lay outside the gene matches. This CDR3 has 15 amino acids. CDR1 is SNHLY and CDR2 is FYNNEI in the germline V gene. This CDR3 reads CASRADRGRNSPLHF. The CDR3 nucleotides read TGTGCCAGCAGGGCAGACAGGGGGCGTAATTCACCCCTCCACTTT.

The V gene is TRBV2, the J gene TRBJ1-3; TRBD1 matches 8 bases. CDR1 is SNHLY, CDR2 FYNNEI, per germline. The CDR3 runs 13 residues. Trimming cost V 4 bases and J 5 bases; bases outside gene matches: 1. This chain's CDR3 is CASSGDRRNTIYF. DNA for the CDR3: TGTGCCAGCAGTGGGGACAGGAGAAACACCATATATTTT.